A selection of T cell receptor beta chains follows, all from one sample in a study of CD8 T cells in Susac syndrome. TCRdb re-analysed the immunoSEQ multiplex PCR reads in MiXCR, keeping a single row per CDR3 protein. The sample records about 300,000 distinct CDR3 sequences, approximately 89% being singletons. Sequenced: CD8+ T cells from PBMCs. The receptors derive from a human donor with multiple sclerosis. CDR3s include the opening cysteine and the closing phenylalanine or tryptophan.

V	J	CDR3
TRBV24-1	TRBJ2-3	CATSTQGQDTDTQYF
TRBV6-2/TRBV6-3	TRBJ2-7	CASSSSGTGVHEQYF
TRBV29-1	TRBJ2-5	CSVPPRAQETQYF
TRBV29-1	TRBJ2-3	CSVESGVRTDTQYF
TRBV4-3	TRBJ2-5	CASSQGPPGQRLQETQYF
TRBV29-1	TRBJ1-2	CSGEQSSTYGYTF
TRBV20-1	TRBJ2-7	CSAPDRVNTYEQYF
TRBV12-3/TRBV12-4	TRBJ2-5	CASSHKGGETQYF
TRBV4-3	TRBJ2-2	CASSQASRPGELFF
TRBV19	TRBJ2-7	CASSMGGHEQYF
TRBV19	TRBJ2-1	CASSVGGINEQFF
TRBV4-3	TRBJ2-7	CASSRILGGGDEQYF
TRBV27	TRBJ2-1	CASSMGHHNEQFF
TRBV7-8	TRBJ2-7	CASSFPPRDNNYEQYF
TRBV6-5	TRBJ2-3	CASSYSTGTGGGTQYF
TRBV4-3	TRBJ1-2	CASSQTLGQGYGYTF
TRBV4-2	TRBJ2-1	CASSRRGDREPEQFF
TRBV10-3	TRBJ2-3	CAITLNPLDADTQYF
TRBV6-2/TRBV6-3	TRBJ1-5	CASSYVGGRDQPQHF
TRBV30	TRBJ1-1	CAWSVGIEAFF
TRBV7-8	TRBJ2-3	CASSFGLALDTDTQYF
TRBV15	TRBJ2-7	CATSSYGPQSYEQYF
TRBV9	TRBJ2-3	CASSAGTGGLTDTQYF
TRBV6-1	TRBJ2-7	CASSERTGAYYEQYF
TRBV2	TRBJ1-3	CASRPTSSENTIYF
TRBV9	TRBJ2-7	CASSATGGAYEQYF
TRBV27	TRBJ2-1	CASSSTPDRADEQFF
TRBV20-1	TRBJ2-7	CSASPTGSLLPPGLAYEQYF
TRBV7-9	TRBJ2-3	CASSPASGGLTDTQYF
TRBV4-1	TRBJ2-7	CASSQGDRGGYEQYF
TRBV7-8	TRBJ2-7	CASNQRMGQTYEQYF
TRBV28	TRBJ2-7	CASSKLWGTGSYEQYF
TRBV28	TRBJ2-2	CASSPQGLGGELFF
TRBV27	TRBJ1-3	CASSHRASGNTIYF